These 9 T cell receptor beta chains share one sample of origin, sequenced in a study of cytomegalovirus exposure and HLA in healthy donors. The primer mix had 60 Vbeta and 13 Jbeta primers. Only in-frame clones appear in the TCRdb table, and some are missing; sequencing was by immunoSEQ multiplex PCR. The sample holds around 150,000 clones, roughly 80% seen once. Input material: PBMCs. The receptors come from a woman aged 40 to 50 in good health and CMV-seronegative.

The chain carries TRBV7-8 and TRBJ1-1; no clear D. The V gene lost 5 bases and the J gene lost 13 bases, with 17 bases spanning the gap. The CDR3 spans 12 residues. CDR1 and CDR2 from the germline V gene are SGHVS and FQNEAQ. The CDR3 DNA sequence: TGTGCCAGCAGCCCCCTCAGAACTAGTGGTTTCTTT. Its protein product is CASSPLRTSGFF.

The V and J genes are TRBV9 and TRBJ2-2; 8 positions match TRBD1. J gave up 6 bases and V 3 bases, and 7 bases lay outside the gene matches. Germline assignment: CDR1 SGDLS and CDR2 YYNGEE. The length of the CDR3 is 15 residues. The CDR3 nucleotides are TGTGCCAGCAGCGCCCGCGACAGGGGCGCCGGGGAGCTGTTTTTT. It codes for CASSARDRGAGELFF. Looking up the rest from reference TRBV9 and TRBJ2-2 gives the full variable domain: DSGVTQTPKHLITATGQRVTLRCSPRSGDLSVYWYQQSLDQGLQFLIQYYNGEERAKGNILERFSAQQFPDLHSELNLSSLELGDSALYFCASSARDRGAGELFFGEGSRLTVL.

This rearrangement joins TRBV4-1 to TRBJ2-6; 9 bases match TRBD1. The CDR3 is 19 amino acids. The germline CDR1 and CDR2 sequences are MGHRA and YSYEKL. V lost 2 bases to trimming and J lost 2 bases; unmatched junction nucleotides: 10. CDR3 sequence (DNA): TGCGCCAGCAGCCAACCGGACAGGGGAATTTTGGCTGGGGCCAACGTCCTGACTTTC. This codes for CASSQPDRGILAGANVLTF.

CDR3 in amino acids: CASSFGGGGYNEQFF. In DNA, the CDR3 is TGTGCCAGCAGCTTTGGAGGGGGGGGATACAATGAGCAGTTCTTC. The rearrangement joins TRBV7-3 to TRBJ2-1, with a weak D call TRBD2 (7 bases). The CDR3 totals 15 residues. The V and J ends lost 3 bases and 4 bases respectively, with 13 bases between them. CDR1 is SGHTA, CDR2 FQGTGA, per germline.

This clone was seen a single time. The chain employs TRBV5-1 and TRBJ1-1, with a weak D call TRBD1 (6 bases). V was cut by 2 bases and J by 0 bases, with 14 bases left in between. Germline V gene lookup returns CDR1 SGHRS and CDR2 YFSETQ. The CDR3 extends over 16 amino acids. CDR3 sequence reads: CASSLGRGSLNTEAFF. CDR3 DNA: TGCGCCAGCAGCTTAGGCAGGGGCTCCCTGAACACTGAAGCTTTCTTT.

The V gene is TRBV27, the J gene TRBJ2-7; D may be TRBD1 (6 bases). V was shortened by 5 bases and J by 4 bases, with 18 bases between the two germline ends. Germline V gene lookup returns CDR1 MNHEY and CDR2 SMNVEV (reference sequence). This CDR3 contains 15 residues. The CDR3 DNA reads TGTGCCAGCAGTAGAGGCTGGACAGAGGTATACGAGCAGTACTTC. This translates into CASSRGWTEVYEQYF.

The rearrangement uses TRBV11-2 and TRBJ1-1; D remains unclear. CDR1 and CDR2 from the germline V gene are SGHAT and FQNNGV. The V end lost 7 bases, the J end lost 5 bases, and 14 bases lay between the germline ends. The CDR3 is made up of 13 amino acids. The CDR3 sequence is CASTQSRGTEAFF. The CDR3 DNA reads as TGTGCCAGCACCCAATCGCGGGGTACTGAAGCTTTCTTT.

The DNA for the CDR3 is TGCGCCAGCAGCTCCGGGACAGAAGTCAATCAGCCCCAGCATTTT. Amino acids: CASSSGTEVNQPQHF. The genes are TRBV5-1 and TRBJ1-5, with TRBD1 matching 7 bases. The germline V gene encodes CDR1 SGHRS and CDR2 YFSETQ. The CDR3 is 15 residues long. V gave up 3 bases and J gave up 3 bases; unmatched junction bases: 6. Based on the CDR3 plus reference TRBV5-1 and TRBJ1-5, the full variable domain is KAGVTQTPRYLIKTRGQQVTLSCSPISGHRSVSWYQQTPGQGLQFLFEYFSETQRNKGNFPGRFSGRQFSNSRSEMNVSTLELGDSALYLCASSSGTEVNQPQHFGDGTRLSIL.

The chain joins TRBV14 to TRBJ2-6, with 8 positions matching TRBD1. This CDR3 has 15 amino acids. V shed 6 bases, J shed 1 base, and the junction held 2 bases outside the gene matches. The germline gives CDR1 SGHDN, CDR2 FVKESK. CDR3: CASSRTGSGANVLTF. Written as DNA, the CDR3 is TGTGCCAGCAGTCGGACAGGGTCTGGGGCCAACGTCCTGACTTTC.